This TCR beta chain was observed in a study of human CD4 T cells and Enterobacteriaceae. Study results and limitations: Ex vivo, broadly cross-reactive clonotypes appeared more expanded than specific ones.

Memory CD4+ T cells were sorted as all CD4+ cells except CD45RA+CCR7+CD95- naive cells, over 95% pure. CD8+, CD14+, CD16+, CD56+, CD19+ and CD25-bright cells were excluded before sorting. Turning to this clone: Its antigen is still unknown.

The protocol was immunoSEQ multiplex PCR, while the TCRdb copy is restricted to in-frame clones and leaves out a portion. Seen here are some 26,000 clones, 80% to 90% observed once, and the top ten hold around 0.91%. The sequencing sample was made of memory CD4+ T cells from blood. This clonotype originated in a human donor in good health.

As DNA, the CDR3 is TGCGCCAGCGGGACTAGCGGGATCGATACGCAGTATTTT. Protein sequence: CASGTSGIDTQYF. The genes are TRBV10-2 and TRBJ2-3; 13 bases line up with TRBD2. Germline V gives CDR1 WSHSY, CDR2 SAAADI. Unmatched junction bases numbered 2, after V lost 8 bases and J lost 6 bases. The CDR3 contains 13 residues.